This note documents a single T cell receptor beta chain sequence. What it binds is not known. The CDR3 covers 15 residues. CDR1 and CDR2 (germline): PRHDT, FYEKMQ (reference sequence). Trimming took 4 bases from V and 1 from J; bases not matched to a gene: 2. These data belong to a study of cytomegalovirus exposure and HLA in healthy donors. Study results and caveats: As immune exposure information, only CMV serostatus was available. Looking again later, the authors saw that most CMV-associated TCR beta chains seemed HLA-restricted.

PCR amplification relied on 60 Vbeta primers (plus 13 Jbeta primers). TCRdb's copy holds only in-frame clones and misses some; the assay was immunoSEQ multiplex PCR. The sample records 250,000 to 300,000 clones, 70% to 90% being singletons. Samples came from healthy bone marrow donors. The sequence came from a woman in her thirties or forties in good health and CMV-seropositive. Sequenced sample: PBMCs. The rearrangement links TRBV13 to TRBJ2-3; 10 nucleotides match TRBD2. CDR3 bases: TGTGCCAGCAGCTCCGGGACTAGCGGCACAGATACGCAGTATTTT. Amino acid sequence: CASSSGTSGTDTQYF.